The 21 T cell receptor beta chains listed next were all sequenced from one sample in a study of blood T cells in healthy people across ages. Together with a sample-barcoded 5' primer, a J-beta primer mix was included in a second PCR lasting about 7 to 11 cycles. TCRdb re-analysed the 5' RACE reads in MiXCR, keeping a single row per CDR3 protein. The table lists about 970,000 distinct CDR3 sequences, roughly 50% of them singletons. Sequences were obtained from blood. These receptors came from a woman aged 60-75 years in good health.

V and J are TRBV7-9 and TRBJ2-1; 10 nucleotides match TRBD2. V lost 2 bases to trimming and J lost 0 bases; unmatched junction nucleotides: 13. This CDR3 is 20 amino acids long. The V gene's germline CDR1 is SEHNR and CDR2 FQNEAQ (reference sequence). In nucleotides, the CDR3 is TGTGCCAGCAGCTTATTATTGGGAGCGGGAGGGCCTCACTCCTACAATGAGCAGTTCTTC. Protein sequence: CASSLLLGAGGPHSYNEQFF.

The chain joins TRBV27 to TRBJ2-1, with TRBD2 matching 14 bases. V was clipped by 6 bases and J by 6 bases; unmatched bases: 7. Germline V CDR1 and CDR2: MNHEY, SMNVEV (reference sequence). This CDR3 is 16 amino acids long. The CDR3 nucleotides read TGTGCCAGCAGCCGGGGACTAGCGGGAGTGTCCAATGAGCAGTTCTTC. It codes for CASSRGLAGVSNEQFF.

The chain carries TRBV3-1 and TRBJ2-1; 13 nucleotides align to TRBD2. The V gene end was trimmed by 1 base and the J gene end by 5 bases; junction bases not matched to a gene: 5. CDR3 length: 17 amino acids. CDR1 is LGHDT and CDR2 is YNNKEL in the germline V gene (reference sequence). The CDR3 sequence: CASSQGVGLAGDNEQFF. CDR3 in DNA: TGTGCCAGCAGCCAAGGAGTTGGACTAGCGGGAGACAATGAGCAGTTCTTC.

V gene TRBV15 combines with J gene TRBJ2-1, with TRBD1 identical over 7 bases. The assigned J gene may be wrong: the sequence end matches TRBJ2-7 better. From germline, CDR1 is LNHNV and CDR2 YYDKDF (reference sequence). The CDR3 length is 16 residues. The CDR3 is CATTPPEGQPYNEQYF. CDR3 nucleotides: TGTGCCACCACTCCACCAGAGGGACAGCCCTACAATGAGCAGTACTTC.

The sample holds a few counts of this clonotype. This chain links TRBV14 with TRBJ2-7; 14 bases agree with TRBD2. The CDR3 is made up of 18 amino acids. From germline, CDR1 is SGHDN and CDR2 FVKESK. The junction had 10 bases not matched to a gene; V was cut back by 4 bases and J by 2 bases. In DNA form, the CDR3 reads TGTGCCAGCAGCCGGGGACTAGCGGGAGCTTTTGGTACCTACGAGCAGTACTTC. Translation: CASSRGLAGAFGTYEQYF.

This chain links TRBV4-1 with TRBJ2-1, with D perhaps matching TRBD2 (6 bases). V lost 1 base to trimming and J lost 8 bases, with 9 bases between them. There are 13 residues in the CDR3. Germline CDR1 reads MGHRA; CDR2 reads YSYEKL. DNA of the CDR3: TGCGCCAGCAGCCAAGTCTGGGGGGATGAGCAGTTCTTC. Amino acid sequence: CASSQVWGDEQFF.

This clonotype showed up just once. The chain couples TRBV11-3 to TRBJ2-3; the D gene is possibly TRBD1 (7 bases). With 5 bases removed from V and 0 bases from J, the gap between germline ends came to 12 bases. There are 15 residues in the CDR3. CDR1 and CDR2 from the germline V gene are SGHNT and YENEEA. CDR3 sequence (DNA): TGTGCCAGCAGCGCCAGGGGGGTCAGCACAGATACGCAGTATTTT. As protein: CASSARGVSTDTQYF.

The chain links TRBV4-2 to TRBJ2-7; 9 nucleotides match TRBD2. This CDR3 is built from 15 residues. The V and J ends lost 3 bases and 0 bases, in that order; junction bases with no gene match: 3. Germline V gene sequence: CDR1 LGHNA, CDR2 YNFKEQ. The CDR3 loop is CASSHGTSSSYEQYF. The CDR3 nucleotides are TGTGCCAGCAGCCATGGGACTAGCTCCTCCTACGAGCAGTACTTC.

This clonotype has a handful of counts. The V call is TRBV7-2, the J call TRBJ2-7; tentative D call: TRBD1 (6 bases). Trimming pared 6 bases from V and 4 bases from J, leaving 16 bases between. This CDR3 region has 14 residues. Germline CDR1 is SGHTA and CDR2 is FQGNSA. CDR3 nucleotide sequence: TGTGCCAGCAGTATCCAGGGGTTTGGTTACGAGCAGTACTTC. The encoded protein is CASSIQGFGYEQYF.

J is TRBJ2-7 and V is TRBV28; tentative D call: TRBD2 (5 bases). The CDR3 is 12 residues long. Trimming removed 10 bases from V and 6 bases from J, with 16 bases in between. Per germline, CDR1 MDHEN and CDR2 SYDVKM. CDR3 in amino acids: CATEGAVGEQYF. The CDR3 DNA is TGTGCCACAGAGGGCGCCGTCGGCGAGCAGTACTTC.

The chain joins TRBV3-1 to TRBJ2-1, with 8 bases that match TRBD2. The germline gives CDR1 LGHDT, CDR2 YNNKEL (reference sequence). Germline trimming cut 2 bases from V and 7 bases from J; bases unmatched to any gene: 7. The CDR3 is made up of 15 amino acids. CDR3 region: CASSQSAGGANEQFF. DNA of the CDR3: TGTGCCAGCAGCCAAAGCGCGGGAGGAGCTAATGAGCAGTTCTTC.

V gene TRBV2 combines with J gene TRBJ2-4; D is uncertain. The end of the DNA is better explained by TRBJ2-7, so the J call may be wrong. The germline gives CDR1 SNHLY, CDR2 FYNNEI. This CDR3 contains 10 residues. CDR3 residues: CASLEYEQYF. The CDR3 DNA sequence: TGTGCCTCCCTGGAATACGAGCAGTACTTC.

This chain uses TRBV19 with TRBJ2-1; a possible D gene is TRBD2 (6 bases). V dropped 5 bases and J dropped 3 bases, with 11 bases sitting between them. From germline, CDR1 is LNHDA and CDR2 SQIVND (reference sequence). CDR3 length: 14 amino acids. For the CDR3, the DNA is TGTGCCAGTAGTGCTAGCGCCTACTACAATGAGCAGTTCTTC. Translated, it gives CASSASAYYNEQFF.

The chain has TRBV20-1 and TRBJ2-3; perhaps TRBD1 as D (6 bases). V was trimmed by 4 bases and J by 4 bases, leaving 12 bases between them. The V gene's germline CDR1 is DFQATT and CDR2 SNEGSKA (reference sequence). The CDR3 is made up of 13 amino acids. CDR3 amino acids: CSAKLQGPDTQYF. The CDR3 nucleotides read TGCAGTGCTAAGTTACAGGGCCCAGATACGCAGTATTTT.

This sequence joins TRBV5-1 and TRBJ2-1; 7 nucleotides match TRBD1. The J segment lost 10 bases and the V segment lost 4 bases, leaving 14 bases of the junction unmatched. CDR3 length: 15 amino acids. The V gene's germline CDR1 is SGHRS and CDR2 YFSETQ. CDR3 coding DNA: TGCGCCAGCAGCCTGGGGCCCATCGAACAGGGGGAGCAGTTCTTC. It translates to CASSLGPIEQGEQFF.

This clonotype was detected many times. The chain combines TRBV12-3 or TRBV12-4 with TRBJ2-7, with 9 bases aligning to TRBD1. The CDR3 extends over 14 amino acids. With 5 bases clipped from V and 3 bases from J, the junction kept 5 bases outside the gene matches. For the CDR3, the DNA is TGTGCCAGCAGTACACAGGGGGCTGGCTACGAGCAGTACTTC. As protein: CASSTQGAGYEQYF.

This clonotype has just a few counts. The chain is built from TRBV6-2 or TRBV6-3 and TRBJ1-2, with 7 bases matching TRBD1. The CDR3 consists of 14 residues. Germline CDR1 reads MNHEY; CDR2 reads SVGEGT. Germline trimming cut 7 bases from V and 5 bases from J; bases unmatched to any gene: 10. This chain's CDR3 is CASTEETGIYGYTF. The CDR3 nucleotides read TGTGCCAGCACCGAGGAGACAGGGATATATGGCTACACCTTC.

The genes are TRBV28 and TRBJ2-4; a possible D gene is TRBD1 (6 bases). Germline lookup yields CDR1 MDHEN and CDR2 SYDVKM. The ends were cut back, 1 base at V and 1 base at J, with 11 bases in the middle. The CDR3 loop spans 16 amino acids. CDR3 region: CASSLLSGVAKNIQYF. The CDR3 region has the DNA TGTGCCAGCAGTTTATTATCAGGGGTGGCCAAAAACATTCAGTACTTC.

The CDR3 bases are TGTGCCAGCAGCCAAGAAGTGGTCTATGAGCAGTTCTTC. Amino acids: CASSQEVVYEQFF. The chain links TRBV3-1 to TRBJ2-1; D not certain. CDR3 length equals 13 residues. Germline V lookup: CDR1 LGHDT, CDR2 YNNKEL (reference sequence). V was shortened by 0 bases and J by 8 bases, with 8 bases between the two germline ends.

The rearrangement links TRBV6-6 to TRBJ1-2, with D possibly being TRBD1 (6 bases). Trimming left V 5 bases short and J 0 bases short, with 19 bases between. The CDR3 length is 17 residues. Germline V CDR1 and CDR2: MNHNY, SVGAGI (reference sequence). This CDR3 is CASSPNFDRSTNYGYTF. Here the CDR3 DNA reads TGTGCCAGCAGTCCCAACTTCGACAGGAGTACTAACTATGGCTACACCTTC.

The chain employs TRBV7-2 and TRBJ2-1; D may be TRBD2 (6 bases). This CDR3 is 13 amino acids long. Trimming took 8 bases from V and 0 from J, leaving 8 bases between them. Germline V gives CDR1 SGHTA, CDR2 FQGNSA. CDR3 region: CASRDFSYNEQFF. The DNA for the CDR3 is TGTGCCAGCCGGGACTTCTCCTACAATGAGCAGTTCTTC.